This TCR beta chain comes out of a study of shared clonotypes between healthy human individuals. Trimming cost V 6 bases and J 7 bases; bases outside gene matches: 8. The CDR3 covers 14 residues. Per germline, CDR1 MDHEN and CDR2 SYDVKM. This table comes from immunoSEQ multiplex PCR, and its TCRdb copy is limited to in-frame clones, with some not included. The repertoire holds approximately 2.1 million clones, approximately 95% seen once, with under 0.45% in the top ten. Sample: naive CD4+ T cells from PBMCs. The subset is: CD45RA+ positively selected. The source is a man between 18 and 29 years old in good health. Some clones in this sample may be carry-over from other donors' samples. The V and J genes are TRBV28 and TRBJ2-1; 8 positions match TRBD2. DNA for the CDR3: TGTGCCAGCAGGACCGGGACTAGTATAAATGAGCAGTTCTTC. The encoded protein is CASRTGTSINEQFF. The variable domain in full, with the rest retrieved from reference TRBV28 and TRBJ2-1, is DVKVTQSSRYLVKRTGEKVFLECVQDMDHENMFWYRQDPGLGLRLIYFSYDVKMKEKGDIPEGYSVSREKKERFSLILESASTNQTSMYLCASRTGTSINEQFFGPGTRLTVL.